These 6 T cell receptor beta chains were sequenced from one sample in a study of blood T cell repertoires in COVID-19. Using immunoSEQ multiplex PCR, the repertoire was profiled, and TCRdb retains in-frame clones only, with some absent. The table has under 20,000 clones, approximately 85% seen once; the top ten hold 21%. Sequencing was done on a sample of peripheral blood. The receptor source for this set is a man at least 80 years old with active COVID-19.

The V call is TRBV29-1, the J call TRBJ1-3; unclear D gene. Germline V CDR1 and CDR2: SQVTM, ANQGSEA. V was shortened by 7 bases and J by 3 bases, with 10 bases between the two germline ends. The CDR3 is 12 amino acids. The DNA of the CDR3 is TGCAGCGGGTCACTGAATGGAAACACCATATATTTT. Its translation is CSGSLNGNTIYF.

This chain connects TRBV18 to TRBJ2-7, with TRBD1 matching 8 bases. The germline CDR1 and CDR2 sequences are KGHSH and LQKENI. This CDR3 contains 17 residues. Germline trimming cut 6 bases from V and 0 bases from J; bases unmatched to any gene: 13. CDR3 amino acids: CASSPTTGTGGSYEQYF. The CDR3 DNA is TGTGCCAGCTCGCCTACAACCGGGACAGGAGGCTCCTACGAGCAGTACTTC.

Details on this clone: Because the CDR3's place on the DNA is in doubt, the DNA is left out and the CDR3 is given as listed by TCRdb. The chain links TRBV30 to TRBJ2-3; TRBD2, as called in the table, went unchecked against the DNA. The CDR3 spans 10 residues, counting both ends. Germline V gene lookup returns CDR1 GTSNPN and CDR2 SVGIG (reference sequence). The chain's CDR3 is CAWGGGSRYF.

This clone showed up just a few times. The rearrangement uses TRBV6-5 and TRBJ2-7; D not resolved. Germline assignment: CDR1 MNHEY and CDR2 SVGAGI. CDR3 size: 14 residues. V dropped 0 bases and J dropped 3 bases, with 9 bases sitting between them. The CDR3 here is CASSYSVPVYEQYF. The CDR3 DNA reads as TGTGCCAGCAGTTACTCAGTGCCAGTCTACGAGCAGTACTTC.

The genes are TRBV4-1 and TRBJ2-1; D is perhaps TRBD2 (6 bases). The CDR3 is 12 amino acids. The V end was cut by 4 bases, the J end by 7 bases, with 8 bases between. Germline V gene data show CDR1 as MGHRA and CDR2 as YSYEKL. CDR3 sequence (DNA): TGCGCCAGCAGCCCGAGCGGGAATGAGCAGTTCTTC. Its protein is CASSPSGNEQFF.

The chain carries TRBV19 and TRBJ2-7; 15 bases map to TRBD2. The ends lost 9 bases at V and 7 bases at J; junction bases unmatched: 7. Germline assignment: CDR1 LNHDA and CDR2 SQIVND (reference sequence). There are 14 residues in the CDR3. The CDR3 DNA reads TGTGCCAGCGGGACTAGCGGGAGGTCGGGAGAGCAGTACTTC. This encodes CASGTSGRSGEQYF.